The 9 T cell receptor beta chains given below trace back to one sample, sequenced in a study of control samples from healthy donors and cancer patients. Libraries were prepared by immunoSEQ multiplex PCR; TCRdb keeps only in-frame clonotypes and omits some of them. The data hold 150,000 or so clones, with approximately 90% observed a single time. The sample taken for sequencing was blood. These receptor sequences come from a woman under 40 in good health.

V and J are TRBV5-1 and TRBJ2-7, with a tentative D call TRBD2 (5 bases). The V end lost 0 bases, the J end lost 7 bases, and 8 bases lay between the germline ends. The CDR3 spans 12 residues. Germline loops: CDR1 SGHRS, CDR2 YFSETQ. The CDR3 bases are TGCGCCAGCAGCTTGGTTGCGGGTGAGCAGTACTTC. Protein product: CASSLVAGEQYF.

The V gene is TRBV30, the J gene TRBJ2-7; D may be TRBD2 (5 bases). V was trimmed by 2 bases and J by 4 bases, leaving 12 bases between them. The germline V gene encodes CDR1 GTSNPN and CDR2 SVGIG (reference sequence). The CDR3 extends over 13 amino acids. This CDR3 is CAWSRGWGYEQYF. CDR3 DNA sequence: TGTGCCTGGAGTCGGGGTTGGGGATACGAGCAGTACTTC.

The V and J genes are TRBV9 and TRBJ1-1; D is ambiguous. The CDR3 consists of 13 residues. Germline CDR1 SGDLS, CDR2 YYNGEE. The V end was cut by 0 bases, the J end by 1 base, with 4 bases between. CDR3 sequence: CASSVDENTEAFF. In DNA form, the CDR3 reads TGTGCCAGCAGCGTAGATGAGAACACTGAAGCTTTCTTT.

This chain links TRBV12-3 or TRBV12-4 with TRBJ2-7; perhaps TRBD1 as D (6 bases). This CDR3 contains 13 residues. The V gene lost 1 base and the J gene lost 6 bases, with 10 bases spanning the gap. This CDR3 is CASSLGTDVEQYF. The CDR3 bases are TGTGCCAGCAGTTTAGGGACAGATGTCGAGCAGTACTTC.

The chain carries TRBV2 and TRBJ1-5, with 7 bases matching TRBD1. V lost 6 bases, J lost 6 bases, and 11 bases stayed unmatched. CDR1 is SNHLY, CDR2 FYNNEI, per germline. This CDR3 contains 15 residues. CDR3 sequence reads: CASSSDRAPSQPQHF. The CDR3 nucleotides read TGTGCCAGCAGCTCCGACAGGGCCCCCAGTCAGCCCCAGCATTTT.

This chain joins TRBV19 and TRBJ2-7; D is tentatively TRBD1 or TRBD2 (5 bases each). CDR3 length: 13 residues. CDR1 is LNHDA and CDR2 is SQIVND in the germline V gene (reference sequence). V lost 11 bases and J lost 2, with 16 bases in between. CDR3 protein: CAEPGPGTYEQYF. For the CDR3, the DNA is TGTGCCGAACCGGGACCCGGAACCTACGAGCAGTACTTC.

CDR3 amino acids: CASSFSRTGEFSYNSPLHF. The CDR3 DNA reads as TGTGCCAGCAGTTTTTCCCGGACAGGGGAGTTTTCCTATAATTCACCCCTCCACTTT. The rearrangement joins TRBV27 to TRBJ1-6; 9 bases map to TRBD1. Trimming removed 3 bases from V and 1 base from J; junction bases left unmatched: 10. Germline V gene data show CDR1 as MNHEY and CDR2 as SMNVEV (reference sequence). This CDR3 contains 19 residues.

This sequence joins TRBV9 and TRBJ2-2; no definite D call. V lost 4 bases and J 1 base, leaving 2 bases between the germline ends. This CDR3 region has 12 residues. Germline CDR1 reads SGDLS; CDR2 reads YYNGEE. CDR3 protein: CASSWNTGELFF. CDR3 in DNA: TGTGCCAGCAGCTGGAACACCGGGGAGCTGTTTTTT.

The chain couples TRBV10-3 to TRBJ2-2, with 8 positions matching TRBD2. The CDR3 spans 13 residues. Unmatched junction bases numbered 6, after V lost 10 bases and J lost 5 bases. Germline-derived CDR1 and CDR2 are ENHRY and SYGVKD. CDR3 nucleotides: TGTGCCACCCTAGCGGGTCAAACCGGGGAGCTGTTTTTT. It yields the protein CATLAGQTGELFF.